This T cell receptor beta chain was documented in a study of human CD8 memory T cell subsets. A note on this clonotype: Its antigen is not known.

Findings and caveats of the study: The Chao1 estimates suggested that precursor exhausted T cells were less diverse than stem-like memory T cells.

Libraries of TCR beta chains were produced by 5' RACE (UMI-labeled). TCRdb reprocessed the 5' RACE reads, keeping one entry per CDR3 protein, no DNA. The sample totals 15,000 to 20,000 distinct CDR3 sequences; its top ten clones hold around 5.4%. The CDR3 sequence is 15 residues long. Sample: CD8+ stem-like memory T cells (TSCM and TCM) sorted from PBMCs. Regarding subset: stem-like memory CD8 T cells (TSTEM), CCR7+ PD-1- TIGIT-. The sequence came from a human donor in good health. V is TRBV12-3 or TRBV12-4 and J is TRBJ2-3; without DNA, the TCRdb call of TRBD1 cannot be checked. The CDR3 region is CASSLEPGATDTQYF.